Listed here are 23 T cell receptor beta chains from one sample, sequenced in a study of response to subunit inactivated influenza vaccine. TCRdb reanalysed the RT-PCR reads using MiXCR and keeps one entry per CDR3 protein. This table holds around 520,000 distinct CDR3 sequences, 10% to 15% found once. This material consisted of PBMCs from blood, taken on the day of vaccination. Receptor source: a man aged 45-65 years who received an inactivated influenza vaccine.

This clonotype showed up many times. This chain uses TRBV5-1 with TRBJ2-1; D remains unclear. This CDR3 is built from 15 residues. Deletions cut 0 bases from V and 7 bases from J, with 14 bases between. Per germline, CDR1 SGHRS and CDR2 YFSETQ. DNA of the CDR3: TGCGCCAGCAGCTTGGACCGCCCTGACGTAAATGAGCAGTTCTTC. Translated, it gives CASSLDRPDVNEQFF.

This clonotype turned up a few times. The genes are TRBV7-9 and TRBJ1-6, with TRBD1 identical over 7 bases. Germline lookup yields CDR1 SEHNR and CDR2 FQNEAQ (reference sequence). This CDR3 is built from 15 residues. With V trimmed by 5 bases and J by 9 bases, 10 bases remained unmatched. The CDR3 region is CASSPRTGTSSPLHF. The CDR3 DNA follows: TGTGCCAGCAGCCCTAGGACAGGCACAAGTTCACCCCTCCACTTT.

In this sample, this clonotype turned up a few times. The CDR3 DNA reads TGTGCCAGCAGCCCCCGGACTAGTAGAGATCCCTACGAGCAGTACTTC. Its translation: CASSPRTSRDPYEQYF. V is TRBV5-5 and J is TRBJ2-7; 7 positions match TRBD2. The CDR3 consists of 16 residues. V lost 4 bases and J lost 2; bases outside the gene matches: 12. Germline CDR1 reads SGHKS; CDR2 reads YYEKEE (reference sequence). The full variable domain, completed using reference TRBV5-5 and TRBJ2-7, is DAGVTQSPTHLIKTRGQQVTLRCSPISGHKSVSWYQQVLGQGPQFIFQYYEKEERGRGNFPDRFSARQFPNYSSELNVNALLLGDSALYLCASSPRTSRDPYEQYFGPGTRLTVT.

This clonotype was detected a few times. The chain combines TRBV11-2 with TRBJ2-5; D is undetermined. Trimming removed 2 bases from V and 2 bases from J, with 6 bases in between. Germline V gene sequence: CDR1 SGHAT, CDR2 FQNNGV. The CDR3 spans 13 residues. The CDR3 spells CASSLPQQETQYF. The CDR3 nucleotides read TGTGCCAGCAGCTTACCTCAGCAAGAGACCCAGTACTTC.

The chain employs TRBV12-3 or TRBV12-4 and TRBJ1-5, with 8 bases that match TRBD1. Germline trimming cut 5 bases from V and 0 bases from J; bases unmatched to any gene: 3. This CDR3 spans 15 amino acids. CDR3 nucleotides: TGTGCCAGCAGTCAAGGACAGGGTAGCAATCAGCCCCAGCATTTT. Encoded protein: CASSQGQGSNQPQHF.

This clonotype came up many times. The V and J genes are TRBV4-3 and TRBJ2-4; D gene unclear. CDR3 length: 15 residues. From germline, CDR1 is LGHNA and CDR2 YSLEER. V lost 1 base and J 0 bases, leaving 7 bases between the germline ends. The CDR3 coding sequence is TGCGCCAGCAGCCAAGGGGGATTAGCCAAAAACATTCAGTACTTC. The encoded protein is CASSQGGLAKNIQYF.

This clonotype has ten or more counts. The genes are TRBV6-2 or TRBV6-3 and TRBJ2-7; possible D gene TRBD2, 5 bases. The V gene's germline CDR1 is MNHEY and CDR2 SVGEGT. The V gene lost 2 bases and the J gene lost 4 bases, with 9 bases spanning the gap. This CDR3 has 13 amino acids. CDR3 sequence: CASSYLWTYEQYF. The CDR3, as DNA: TGTGCCAGCAGTTACCTGTGGACTTACGAGCAGTACTTC.

This clonotype was counted between two and nine times. The chain links TRBV9 to TRBJ2-1, with D tentatively TRBD1 or TRBD2 (6 bases each). V was pared by 2 bases and J by 4 bases, with 13 bases between. This CDR3 is 15 amino acids long. Germline assignment: CDR1 SGDLS and CDR2 YYNGEE. The CDR3 DNA reads TGTGCCAGCAGCGTCAACGGGGGCGAGTACAATGAGCAGTTCTTC. The encoded protein is CASSVNGGEYNEQFF.

V is TRBV10-2 and J is TRBJ1-1; possibly TRBD1 for D (5 bases). Germline CDR1 reads WSHSY; CDR2 reads SAAADI. V was cut by 7 bases and J by 8 bases, with 20 bases left in between. This CDR3 contains 14 residues. CDR3 DNA sequence: TGCGCCAGCAAAGAAGGGGAGCGATTGGGCGAAGCTTTCTTT. This sequence encodes CASKEGERLGEAFF.

This clonotype was seen a handful of times. The chain uses TRBV20-1 and TRBJ2-7; D gene ambiguous. V was pared by 5 bases and J by 5 bases, with 10 bases between. CDR3 size: 11 residues. CDR1 and CDR2 from the germline V gene are DFQATT and SNEGSKA (reference sequence). The CDR3 DNA reads TGCAGTGCTTCTGACCCGGACGAGCAGTACTTC. Encoded protein: CSASDPDEQYF.

The rearrangement links TRBV25-1 to TRBJ1-2; D is possibly TRBD1 (6 bases). Trimming took 0 bases from V and 4 from J, leaving 15 bases between them. The CDR3 sequence is 16 residues long. Germline CDR1 reads MGHDK; CDR2 reads SYGVNS. The CDR3 bases are TGTGCCAGCAGTGAATATGCGGGGGGCGCGAGCTATGGCTACACCTTC. It yields the protein CASSEYAGGASYGYTF.

A few counts support this clonotype. The chain is built from TRBV5-1 and TRBJ2-3; D may correspond to TRBD1 or TRBD2 (5 bases each). The ends were cut back, 4 bases at V and 0 bases at J, with 18 bases in the middle. Looked up from germline, CDR1 is SGHRS and CDR2 is YFSETQ. The CDR3 runs 17 residues. CDR3 region: CASSKTGREGSTDTQYF. The DNA of the CDR3 is TGCGCCAGCAGCAAGACGGGTAGAGAGGGGAGCACAGATACGCAGTATTTT. The variable domain in full, completed from reference TRBV5-1 and TRBJ2-3, reads KAGVTQTPRYLIKTRGQQVTLSCSPISGHRSVSWYQQTPGQGLQFLFEYFSETQRNKGNFPGRFSGRQFSNSRSEMNVSTLELGDSALYLCASSKTGREGSTDTQYFGPGTRLTVL.

This clonotype turned up a few times. V usage is TRBV6-2 or TRBV6-3 and J usage is TRBJ2-3; D not resolved. Germline CDR1 is MNHEY and CDR2 is SVGEGT. The V gene lost 7 bases and the J gene lost 5 bases, with 22 bases spanning the gap. The CDR3 extends over 16 amino acids. The CDR3 nucleotides are TGTGCCAGCAACCTCGAGCCGGGCTCCCCGGAAGATACGCAGTATTTT. Residues: CASNLEPGSPEDTQYF.

This clonotype was picked up a small number of times. Here the CDR3 reads CASNPATSGGTTGELFF. The CDR3 DNA is TGCGCCAGTAATCCCGCTACTAGCGGGGGGACCACCGGGGAGCTGTTTTTT. The chain joins TRBV10-2 to TRBJ2-2; 12 nucleotides align to TRBD2. CDR3 length: 17 residues. CDR1 and CDR2 from the germline V gene are WSHSY and SAAADI. Losses at the gene ends were 9 bases for V and 4 bases for J; bases not matched to a gene: 12.

The sample holds a few counts of this clonotype. The rearrangement uses TRBV5-1 and TRBJ2-7; D may be TRBD1 or TRBD2 (5 bases each). Germline V CDR1 and CDR2: SGHRS, YFSETQ. This CDR3 has 15 residues. V lost 0 bases to trimming and J lost 2 bases, with 12 bases between them. The CDR3 DNA reads TGCGCCAGCAGCTTGGGTGGGACCAATGCCTACGAGCAGTACTTC. It yields the protein CASSLGGTNAYEQYF.

This clonotype was seen only a few times. Here the CDR3 DNA reads TGCGCCAGCAGCTTCTACAGGGGCGATACGCAGTATTTT. Its translation: CASSFYRGDTQYF. The chain combines TRBV5-1 with TRBJ2-3; 7 nucleotides match TRBD1. The V and J ends lost 2 bases and 6 bases, in that order; junction bases with no gene match: 3. The CDR3 covers 13 residues. CDR1 and CDR2 (germline): SGHRS, YFSETQ.

The chain's CDR3 is CASNNGGYFAKNIQYF. In DNA form, the CDR3 reads TGTGCCAGCAACAACGGGGGGTACTTCGCCAAAAACATTCAGTACTTC. The rearrangement joins TRBV5-6 to TRBJ2-4, with TRBD2 identical over 7 bases. CDR1 is SGHDT, CDR2 YYEEEE, per germline. V gave up 6 bases and J gave up 1 base; unmatched junction bases: 10. The CDR3 length is 16 residues.

This clonotype was counted only a few times. J is TRBJ1-2 and V is TRBV3-1; D gene unclear. The germline V gene has CDR1 LGHDT and CDR2 YNNKEL (reference sequence). Trimming took off 4 bases at V and 10 bases at J, with 10 bases between the two ends. The CDR3 totals 11 residues. The CDR3 protein is CASSRVGDYTF. CDR3 bases: TGTGCCAGCAGCCGAGTCGGGGACTACACCTTC.

The chain recombines TRBV20-1 with TRBJ2-1, with D perhaps TRBD1 (5 bases). The germline V and J ends were trimmed by 4 bases and 2 bases, with 9 bases remaining between them. The CDR3 runs 13 residues. Germline V gives CDR1 DFQATT, CDR2 SNEGSKA (reference sequence). This chain's CDR3 is CSAKRGPYNEQFF. In nucleotides, the CDR3 is TGCAGTGCTAAAAGGGGCCCCTACAATGAGCAGTTCTTC.

The chain joins TRBV7-2 to TRBJ2-2; D gene uncertain. The CDR3 runs to 14 residues. Trimming removed 3 bases at V and 5 bases at J, with 10 bases between. Germline values: CDR1 SGHTA, CDR2 FQGNSA. In DNA, the CDR3 is TGTGCCAGCAGCTTGCTTAGTGGTACCGGGGAGCTGTTTTTT. This encodes CASSLLSGTGELFF.

This clonotype was seen only a few times. This sequence joins TRBV7-9 and TRBJ2-2, with D possibly matching TRBD2 (5 bases). This CDR3 region has 15 residues. Deletions cut 5 bases from V and 16 bases from J, with 26 bases between. CDR1 SEHNR and CDR2 FQNEAQ come from the germline V gene (reference sequence). The CDR3 region is CASSQSVDGLLPQFF. The CDR3 DNA sequence: TGTGCCAGCAGCCAGAGCGTTGACGGACTCCTTCCGCAGTTTTTT.

This clonotype came up many times. This chain uses TRBV29-1 with TRBJ1-1; D possibly corresponds to TRBD1 (5 bases). The CDR3 contains 12 residues. V gave up 7 bases and J gave up 11 bases, with 20 bases separating them. Germline V gene lookup returns CDR1 SQVTM and CDR2 ANQGSEA. As DNA, the CDR3 is TGCAGCGCCGGGACCGGGGGGATTGAGGCTTTCTTT. This translates into CSAGTGGIEAFF.

This chain joins TRBV10-3 and TRBJ2-1; 9 nucleotides line up with TRBD2. This CDR3 has 16 residues. V gave up 3 bases and J gave up 6 bases; unmatched junction bases: 9. Germline values: CDR1 ENHRY, CDR2 SYGVKD. CDR3 coding DNA: TGTGCCATCAGTGAAGTAGCGGGAGAAAACGGCAATGAGCAGTTCTTC. Protein sequence: CAISEVAGENGNEQFF.